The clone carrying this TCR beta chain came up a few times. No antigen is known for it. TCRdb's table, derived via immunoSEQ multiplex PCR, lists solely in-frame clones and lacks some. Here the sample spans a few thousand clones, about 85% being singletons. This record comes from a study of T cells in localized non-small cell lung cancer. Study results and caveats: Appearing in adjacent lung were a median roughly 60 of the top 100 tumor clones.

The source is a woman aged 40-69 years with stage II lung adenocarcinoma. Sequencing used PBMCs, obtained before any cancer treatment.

As DNA, the CDR3 is TGTGCCAGTAGTAATCGCCTGACTGTTAGCGGGGAGCTGTTTTTT. Amino acids: CASSNRLTVSGELFF. The chain carries TRBV19 and TRBJ2-2; D is uncertain. The CDR3 extends over 15 amino acids. CDR1 and CDR2 (germline): LNHDA, SQIVND (reference sequence). V was cut by 4 bases and J by 7 bases, with 16 bases left in between.